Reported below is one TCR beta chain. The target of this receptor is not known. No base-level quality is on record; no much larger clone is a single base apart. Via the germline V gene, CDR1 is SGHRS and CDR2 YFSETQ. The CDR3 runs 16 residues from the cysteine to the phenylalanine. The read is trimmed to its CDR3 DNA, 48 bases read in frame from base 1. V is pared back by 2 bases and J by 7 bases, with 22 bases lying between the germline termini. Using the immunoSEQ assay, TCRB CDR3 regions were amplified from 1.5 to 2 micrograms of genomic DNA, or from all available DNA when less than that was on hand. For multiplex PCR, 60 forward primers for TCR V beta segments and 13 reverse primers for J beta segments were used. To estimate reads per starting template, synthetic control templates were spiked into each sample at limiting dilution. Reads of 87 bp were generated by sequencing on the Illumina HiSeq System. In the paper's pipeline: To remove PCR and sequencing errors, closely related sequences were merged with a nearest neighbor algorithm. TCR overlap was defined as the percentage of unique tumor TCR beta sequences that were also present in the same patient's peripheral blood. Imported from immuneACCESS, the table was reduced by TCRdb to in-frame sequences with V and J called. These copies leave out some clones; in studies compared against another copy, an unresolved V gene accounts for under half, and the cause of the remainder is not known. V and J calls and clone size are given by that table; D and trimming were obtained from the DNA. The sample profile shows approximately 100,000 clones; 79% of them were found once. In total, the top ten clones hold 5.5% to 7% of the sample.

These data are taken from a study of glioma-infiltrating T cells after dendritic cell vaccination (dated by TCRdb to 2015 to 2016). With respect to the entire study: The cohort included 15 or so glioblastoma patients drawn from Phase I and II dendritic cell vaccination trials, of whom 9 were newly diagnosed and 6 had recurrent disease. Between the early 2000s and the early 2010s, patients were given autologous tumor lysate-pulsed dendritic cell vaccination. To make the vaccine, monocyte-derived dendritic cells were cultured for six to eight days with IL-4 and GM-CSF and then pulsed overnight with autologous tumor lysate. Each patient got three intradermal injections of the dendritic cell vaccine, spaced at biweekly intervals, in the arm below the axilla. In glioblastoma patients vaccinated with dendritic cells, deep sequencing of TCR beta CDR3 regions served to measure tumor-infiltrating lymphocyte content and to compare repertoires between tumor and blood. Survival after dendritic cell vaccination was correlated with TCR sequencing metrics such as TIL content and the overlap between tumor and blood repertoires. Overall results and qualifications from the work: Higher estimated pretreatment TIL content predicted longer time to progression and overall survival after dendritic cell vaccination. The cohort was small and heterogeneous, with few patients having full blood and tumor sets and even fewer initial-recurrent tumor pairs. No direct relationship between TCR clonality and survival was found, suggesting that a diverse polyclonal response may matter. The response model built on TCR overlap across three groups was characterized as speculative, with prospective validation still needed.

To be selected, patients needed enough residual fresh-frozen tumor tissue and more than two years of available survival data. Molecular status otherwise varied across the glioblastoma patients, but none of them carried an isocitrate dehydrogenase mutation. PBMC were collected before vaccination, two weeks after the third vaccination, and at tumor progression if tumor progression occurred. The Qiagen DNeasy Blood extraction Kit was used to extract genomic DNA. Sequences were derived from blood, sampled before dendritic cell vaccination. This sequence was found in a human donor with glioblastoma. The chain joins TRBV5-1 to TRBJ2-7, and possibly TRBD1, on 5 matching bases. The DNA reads TGCGCCAGCAGCTTCGTTGGGGTCAGGGAAGAGAGGGAGCAGTACTTC. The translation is CASSFVGVREEREQYF.